This T cell receptor beta chain was obtained from a study of shared clonotypes between healthy human individuals. Whole-study context: Every donor yielded three CD4 naive, three CD4 memory, two CD8 naive and one CD8 memory plate.

The CDR3 has 10 residues. The V gene lost 2 bases and the J gene lost 10 bases, with 8 bases spanning the gap. Germline CDR1 DFQATT, CDR2 SNEGSKA (reference sequence). Per the original data handling: Owing to the provision of junction-only sequences devoid of quality scores by immunoSEQ, filtering differed. Measured with immunoSEQ multiplex PCR; TCRdb has only the in-frame clones, and not every one. V and J calls and clone size are copied from that table; D and trimming were computed from the DNA. Counted here are 2 million to 2.5 million clones, 80% to 95% occurring once; the ten biggest clones make up about 0.37%. The split of CD4+ cells yielded CD45RA+ naive and CD45RA-negative memory subsets.

The sequencing sample was made of naive CD4+ T cells from PBMCs. Subset defined: CD45RA+ positively selected. The rearrangement uses TRBV20-1 and TRBJ2-5; D perhaps matches TRBD1 (5 bases). This clonotype was obtained from a man between 18 and 29 years old in good health. Some clones in this sample may be carry-over from other donors' samples. The CDR3 here is CSARHQGQYF. CDR3 sequence (DNA): TGCAGTGCTAGACACCAGGGCCAGTACTTC.